This record concerns one TCR beta chain sequence. Its antigen remains unidentified. Base qualities are not provided; no much larger clone lies one nucleotide away. Receptor amplification or capture employed the immunoSEQ multiplex PCR assay. The hsTCRB Kit was used according to the manufacturer's protocol to amplify rearranged TCR beta chain sequences. An Illumina MiSeq was used to sequence the TCRB libraries. In the authors' own workflow: The kit vendor's proprietary platform handled demultiplexing, trimming and gene mapping. This is the immuneACCESS table as TCRdb keeps it, with only in-frame sequences that have V and J called. A part of the clones is gone; compared with another copy, unresolved V genes explain less than half, and the rest is unexplained. V and J calls and clone size follow that table, whereas D and trimming were derived from the DNA. This sample comprises 77,000 or so clones, around four fifths of them detected only once. The ten top clones hold about 5.7% of the sample.

CDR1 and CDR2 (SEHNR, FQNEAQ) derive from the germline V gene (reference sequence). V is clipped by 7 bases and J by 5 bases, and the sequence between their germline boundaries is 9 bases long. The CDR3 starts with the cysteine, ends with the phenylalanine, and has 11 residues. The DNA shown is the 33-base CDR3, in frame from base 1. The time point label of this sample denotes: week 47, end of study. Every vaccine dose consisted of 300 ug of a 20-mer mutant IDH1 peptide in Montanide, administered subcutaneously together with topical imiquimod. Patients received eight vaccinations in weeks 1, 3, 5, 7, 11, 15, 19 and 23, corresponding to visits V03 through V10. Newly diagnosed WHO grade 3 or 4 IDH1-mutant astrocytomas showing loss of nuclear ATRX were present in the donors. The samples were drawn from NOA16, a multicentre, single-arm, open-label phase I trial in Germany that tested a mutant IDH1 peptide vaccine in humans for the first time. Genomic DNA for TCRB sequencing was isolated from EDTA blood with the DNeasy Blood and Tissue Kit.

The data are from a study of a mutant IDH1 vaccine in newly diagnosed glioma (dated by TCRdb to the early 2020s). At the level of the whole study: Vaccination began 4-6 weeks after radiotherapy alone, or alongside temozolomide cycles in the chemotherapy-containing groups. Peripheral blood samples were drawn at six visits, namely V03 (baseline), V05, V07, V10, V12 and V13. The week-35 safety follow-up was designated visit V12, and the week-47 end of study was designated visit V13. For exploratory analyses, longitudinal TCRB deep sequencing was carried out in about two dozen treated patients wherever samples were available. Prior to enrollment, standard therapy consisting of radiotherapy alone, temozolomide alone, or radiochemotherapy with temozolomide had been administered to patients, with the combination being received by most patients. Of the approximately 30 treated patients, 62.5% were male and about 40% were female, and a mean age of 40.4 years was recorded.

What the work shows at the level of the full study, not this receptor alone: Across multiple MHC alleles, vaccine-induced immune responses were seen in around 94% of patients. Availability determined which PBMC samples were chosen for TCRB deep sequencing. The authors noted that analyses of patient blood samples could not be reproduced because of sample limitations. Changes in the top peripheral T cell clonotypes picked up by TCRB sequencing did not appear to be linked to pseudoprogression.

The chain is assembled from TRBV7-9 and TRBJ2-7; the D gene is possibly TRBD1, with 6 bases matching. The origin of this receptor is a man between 40 and 49 years old with glioma. The sample consisted of PBMCs, taken from a glioma patient whose treatment included an IDH1 peptide vaccine. The DNA is as follows: TGTGCCAGCACCCGGACAGACGAGCAGTACTTC. It specifies CASTRTDEQYF.